This record covers a single TCR beta chain. One end of the junction is discordant with germline, which a read error may explain. This record belongs to a study of blood T cells in healthy people across ages. Using a J-beta primer mix together with a sample-barcoded 5' primer, a second PCR was run for about 6 to 12 cycles. MiXCR, applied by TCRdb to the 5' RACE reads, yields one record per CDR3 protein. The table shows hundreds of thousands of distinct CDR3 sequences, with 20% to 25% occurring only once. CDR3 length: 14 amino acids. Germline loops: CDR1 SGHTA, CDR2 FQGNSA. The gene calls are TRBV7-2 and TRBJ1-5; D remains ambiguous. The TCR sequence derives from a man aged 65 to 79 in good health. The sequencing input was blood. CDR3 nucleotide sequence: TGTGCCGGCAGCTTAGCGCGGGGTAATCAGCCCCAGCATTTT. This gives the protein CAGSLARGNQPQHF.